This T cell receptor (beta chain) was recorded in a study of breast tumors, draining lymph nodes, adjacent tissues. TCRdb re-derived calls from the multiplex PCR reads in MiXCR, one entry per CDR3 protein. The table lists about 31,000 distinct CDR3 sequences, roughly three fifths of them singletons, with about a sixth in the top ten. Germline V CDR1 and CDR2: SQVTM, ANQGSEA. The CDR3 consists of 11 residues. Trimming cost V 0 bases and J 7 bases, with 4 bases left between them. The specimen was breast tumor tissue. This chain joins TRBV29-1 and TRBJ2-1; no firm D call. This clonotype was sampled from a female donor with breast cancer. Some clones in this sample may be carry-over from other donors' samples. CDR3 sequence reads: CSVEESNEQFF. CDR3 nucleotides: TGCAGCGTTGAAGAATCGAATGAGCAGTTCTTC.